Presented here are 21 T cell receptor beta chains from one specimen sequenced in a study of blood T cell repertoires in COVID-19. This table comes from immunoSEQ multiplex PCR, and its TCRdb copy is limited to in-frame clones, with some not included. The data hold roughly 96,000 clones, with 75% to 85% observed a single time. The sample comprised peripheral blood. These receptors were obtained from a man aged 55 to 69 with acute or convalescent COVID-19.

The V gene is TRBV2, the J gene TRBJ2-2; 13 bases map to TRBD2. CDR3 length: 17 amino acids. CDR1 is SNHLY, CDR2 FYNNEI, per germline. V was clipped by 6 bases and J by 1 base; unmatched bases: 5. Here the CDR3 DNA reads TGTGCCAGCAGCGGACTAGCGGGAGATAGGAACACCGGGGAGCTGTTTTTT. It translates to CASSGLAGDRNTGELFF.

For the CDR3, the DNA is TGTGCCAGCAGTTGGGACAAGCAGGGGGCGGCTTTCTTT. Encoded protein: CASSWDKQGAAFF. The chain is built from TRBV6-5 and TRBJ1-1; 8 bases fit TRBD1. Trimming took 4 bases from V and 11 from J; bases not matched to a gene: 9. Per germline, CDR1 MNHEY and CDR2 SVGAGI. This CDR3 has 13 residues.

This chain joins TRBV28 and TRBJ1-2, with unresolved D. Germline V gene lookup returns CDR1 MDHEN and CDR2 SYDVKM. V lost 4 bases, J lost 5 bases, and 5 bases lay in between. The CDR3 is made up of 11 amino acids. CDR3 sequence: CASSSQYGYTF. Written as DNA, the CDR3 is TGTGCCAGCAGTTCACAGTATGGCTACACCTTC.

The chain combines TRBV27 with TRBJ1-2; the match to TRBD1 covers 9 bases. Per germline, CDR1 MNHEY and CDR2 SMNVEV (reference sequence). V gave up 5 bases and J gave up 8 bases; unmatched junction bases: 6. This CDR3 has 13 amino acids. CDR3 residues: CASSRTGVRGYTF. CDR3 sequence (DNA): TGTGCCAGCAGTCGGACAGGGGTAAGGGGCTACACCTTC.

The chain links TRBV3-1 (or the pseudogene TRBV3-2) to TRBJ2-5; 7 bases agree with TRBD1. Germline V gives CDR1 LGHDT, CDR2 YNNKEL (reference sequence). There are 11 residues in the CDR3. V was pared by 5 bases and J by 11 bases, with 5 bases of the junction left unmatched. Written as DNA, the CDR3 is TGTGCCAGCAGCGGTACAGGGGTTCAGTACTTC. Protein sequence: CASSGTGVQYF.

This sequence joins TRBV29-1 and TRBJ1-4; D not resolved. The CDR3 contains 14 residues. Germline V gives CDR1 SQVTM, CDR2 ANQGSEA. The V end was cut by 0 bases, the J end by 5 bases, with 10 bases between. The CDR3 DNA sequence: TGCAGCGTTGAAGATTTGGCAGGCAATGAAAAACTGTTTTTT. Protein: CSVEDLAGNEKLFF.

The rearrangement joins TRBV7-3 to TRBJ2-1; the D is unclear. Germline V gives CDR1 SGHTA, CDR2 FQGTGA. CDR3 length: 13 residues. With 3 bases removed from V and 3 bases from J, the gap between germline ends came to 6 bases. As DNA, the CDR3 is TGTGCCAGCAGCTTGGCTAGCTACAATGAGCAGTTCTTC. This encodes CASSLASYNEQFF.

The J gene is TRBJ2-7, the V gene TRBV15, with D possibly being TRBD1 (5 bases). This CDR3 has 14 residues. Germline loops: CDR1 LNHNV, CDR2 YYDKDF (reference sequence). Trimming stripped 5 bases from V and 6 bases from J, with 17 bases between. In DNA, the CDR3 is TGTGCCACCAGCTGGGGCCCGACAGACCGCGAGCAGTACTTC. Translation gives CATSWGPTDREQYF.

The CDR3: CASSSGTEDEKLFF. In DNA, the CDR3 is TGTGCCAGCTCTTCTGGGACAGAGGATGAAAAACTGTTTTTT. J is TRBJ1-4 and V is TRBV18; 7 bases match TRBD1. Looked up from germline, CDR1 is KGHSH and CDR2 is LQKENI. J gave up 6 bases and V 6 bases, and 7 bases lay outside the gene matches. The CDR3 length is 14 residues.

The rearrangement joins TRBV9 to TRBJ2-3; weak D call: TRBD1 (7 bases). The CDR3 has 18 residues. Deletions cut 0 bases from V and 2 bases from J, with 19 bases between. The germline CDR1 and CDR2 sequences are SGDLS and YYNGEE. CDR3 residues: CASSVATAGGIDTDTQYF. The CDR3 DNA is TGTGCCAGCAGCGTAGCTACGGCAGGGGGGATAGACACAGATACGCAGTATTTT.

This chain links TRBV30 with TRBJ2-2; perhaps TRBD1 as D (6 bases). Looked up from germline, CDR1 is GTSNPN and CDR2 is SVGIG (reference sequence). The CDR3 contains 14 residues. Trimming took off 3 bases at V and 3 bases at J, with 11 bases between the two ends. CDR3 nucleotide sequence: TGTGCCTGGAGGGGGGACACCTACACCGGGGAGCTGTTTTTT. This sequence encodes CAWRGDTYTGELFF.

This chain joins TRBV5-1 and TRBJ1-2; D not resolved. This CDR3 is built from 14 residues. Per the germline V gene, CDR1 is SGHRS and CDR2 is YFSETQ. The V gene lost 0 bases and the J gene lost 2 bases, with 8 bases spanning the gap. The CDR3 sequence: CASSLGTPNYGYTF. In nucleotides, the CDR3 is TGCGCCAGCAGCTTGGGAACACCAAACTATGGCTACACCTTC.

The chain combines TRBV2 with TRBJ1-1; 7 bases are shared with TRBD1. V gave up 3 bases and J gave up 8 bases; unmatched junction bases: 6. CDR1 SNHLY and CDR2 FYNNEI come from the germline V gene. The length of the CDR3 is 13 residues. The CDR3 DNA is TGTGCCAGCAGTGAGACAGGGACGGGCGAAGCTTTCTTT. Translated, it gives CASSETGTGEAFF.

CDR3 loop: CASSGNLVRSNEQFF. The CDR3, as DNA: TGTGCCAGCAGCGGGAACTTAGTTAGGAGCAATGAGCAGTTCTTC. The V gene is TRBV9, the J gene TRBJ2-1; D remains unclear. CDR1 and CDR2 (germline): SGDLS, YYNGEE. Trimming pared 3 bases from V and 6 bases from J, leaving 16 bases between. The CDR3 covers 15 residues.

This clone was counted between two and nine times. This rearrangement joins TRBV13 to TRBJ1-3; D may be TRBD1 (5 bases). The V end lost 0 bases, the J end lost 1 base, and 10 bases lay between the germline ends. CDR1 PRHDT and CDR2 FYEKMQ come from the germline V gene (reference sequence). The CDR3 contains 16 residues. The CDR3 sequence is CASSLGTPGSGNTIYF. The CDR3 bases are TGTGCCAGCAGCTTAGGCACCCCAGGGTCTGGAAACACCATATATTTT.

In this sample, this clone turned up once. The chain is built from TRBV12-5 and TRBJ2-1, with 7 bases fitting TRBD2. Germline V CDR1 and CDR2: LGHNT, FRNRAP. V lost 0 bases and J lost 7; bases outside the gene matches: 9. This CDR3 region has 16 residues. The CDR3 reads CASGLVLGRGENEQFF. As DNA, the CDR3 is TGTGCTAGTGGTTTGGTACTGGGTCGGGGGGAAAATGAGCAGTTCTTC.

V and J are TRBV30 and TRBJ1-1; weak D call: TRBD1 (5 bases). The CDR3 loop spans 13 amino acids. CDR1 and CDR2 from the germline V gene are GTSNPN and SVGIG (reference sequence). The V end was cut by 0 bases, the J end by 3 bases, with 8 bases between. As DNA, the CDR3 is TGTGCCTGGAGTGTACAGGAACACACTGAAGCTTTCTTT. Protein product: CAWSVQEHTEAFF.

In DNA, the CDR3 is TGTGCCAGCAGCTTGGCCGGGGGGGGCAGCTACAATGAGCAGTTCTTC. Residues: CASSLAGGGSYNEQFF. This rearrangement joins TRBV5-4 to TRBJ2-1; 8 bases are shared with TRBD2. Germline CDR1 is SGHNT and CDR2 is YYREEE (reference sequence). Losses at the gene ends were 0 bases for V and 3 bases for J; bases not matched to a gene: 5. The CDR3 has 16 residues.

The V call is TRBV7-7, the J call TRBJ1-2; the D gene is possibly TRBD1 (6 bases). V shed 5 bases and J shed 5 bases, with 12 bases lying between them. Germline V gene lookup returns CDR1 SSHAT and CDR2 FNYEAQ (reference sequence). CDR3 length equals 13 residues. The chain's CDR3 is CASSPATGYGYTF. DNA of the CDR3: TGTGCCAGCAGCCCGGCCACAGGGTATGGCTACACCTTC. Drawing the rest from reference TRBV7-7 and TRBJ1-2, the complete variable domain is GAGVSQSPRYKVTKRGQDVTLRCDPISSHATLYWYQQALGQGPEFLTYFNYEAQPDKSGLPSDRFSAERPEGSISTLTIQRTEQRDSAMYRCASSPATGYGYTFGSGTRLTVV.

The chain uses TRBV18 and TRBJ2-1; 7 bases fit TRBD1. Germline V lookup: CDR1 KGHSH, CDR2 LQKENI. The CDR3 spans 15 residues. V was pared by 3 bases and J by 4 bases, with 6 bases of the junction left unmatched. CDR3 sequence reads: CASSPGQPQYNEQFF. The CDR3 nucleotides read TGTGCCAGCTCACCGGGACAGCCCCAATACAATGAGCAGTTCTTC.

The V and J genes are TRBV3-1 (or the pseudogene TRBV3-2) and TRBJ2-5, with 9 bases lining up with TRBD2. The CDR3 runs to 15 residues. V trimming: 4 bases; J trimming: 4 bases; junction bases outside the gene matches: 7. Germline assignment: CDR1 LGHDT and CDR2 YNNKEL (reference sequence). The CDR3 region is CASSLSGGGGETQYF. Here the CDR3 DNA reads TGTGCCAGCAGCCTTAGCGGGGGCGGTGGAGAGACCCAGTACTTC.